This T cell receptor beta chain came from a study of OX40 agonist ivuxolimab in advanced cancers. A note on the overall study: Ivuxolimab, which targeted the costimulatory receptor OX40 (CD134), was an agonistic, fully human IgG2 monoclonal antibody. Of the roughly 52 dose-escalation patients, hepatocellular carcinoma was present in around 20, melanoma in some 15, renal cell carcinoma in 9 and head and neck cancer in 9. Prior anti-PD-1, anti-PD-L1 or anti-CTLA-4 therapy was permitted, and about two fifths of dose-escalation patients had received checkpoint inhibitors. Intravenous ivuxolimab was administered to patients every 2 weeks at six dose levels: 0.01, 0.1, 0.3, 1.5, 3 and 10 mg/kg. The paper describes the monotherapy dose-escalation part (N = 52 patients) of the phase I trial of ivuxolimab. Peripheral TCRbeta sequencing aimed to test whether ivuxolimab altered TCR sequence diversity and caused clonal T-cell expansion. Partial responses were achieved by three dose-escalation patients, of whom one had hepatocellular carcinoma and two had cutaneous melanoma. In the dose-escalation cohort, more than 75% of patients were male, and the mean age was approximately 60 years, with a range of about 20 to 90. General findings and caveats noted by the study authors: At doses of 0.1 to 3.0 mg/kg, clonal expansion of both CD4+ and CD8+ blood T cells was observed from baseline to week 6. Antigen specificity was not determined for the clonally expanded peripheral T cells. Partial responders in the 0.1-3.0 mg/kg groups had among the lowest normalized peripheral clonal expansion, especially among CD8+ T cells. After ivuxolimab, expanded clones were on average more numerous among CD8+ T cells than among CD4+ T cells. Low levels of normalized T-cell clonal expansion were also shown by some nonresponding patients.

Genomic DNA was isolated from the sorted cells so that the TCRbeta CDR3 region could be sequenced. The immunoSEQ Assay was used for sequencing of TCRbeta CDR3 regions. The source is immuneACCESS, and TCRdb retained only in-frame sequences with V and J called. Part of the clones is not carried over; for the studies checked, unresolved V genes explain less than half of this, and the remainder is unexplained. The sample includes about 94,000 clones, with approximately 94% observed a single time. 0.15% to 0.2% of the sample is in the top ten clones. The trial excluded patients who had a history of autoimmune disease or were on systemic immunosuppression. Peripheral blood for TCR sequencing was collected from all dose cohorts at baseline, on cycle 4 day 1, and on cycle 7 day 1. The samples were taken from a phase I, first-in-human, multicenter, open-label dose-escalation trial of ivuxolimab. Adults with locally advanced or metastatic melanoma, renal cell carcinoma, hepatocellular carcinoma or head and neck squamous cell carcinoma were enrolled in the trial. Before TCR sequencing, CD4+ T cells and CD8+ T cells from peripheral blood were sorted into separate populations.

This clone has a handful of counts. It lacks a known antigen. Base qualities were left out, and no much larger clone turns up one base away. Taken from cysteine to phenylalanine, the CDR3 has 16 residues. CDR3 DNA is the only sequence kept; it has 48 bases, read in frame from the first base. CDR1 and CDR2 (SGHNT, YENEEA) derive from the germline V gene. After removal of 5 bases from V and 2 bases from J, the junction retains 11 bases not matched to a gene. Source: CD4+ or CD8+ T cells sorted from blood, taken in a trial of the OX40 agonist ivuxolimab. This receptor chain uses TRBV11-3 and TRBJ1-1; the central 7 bases match TRBD1. This sequence was found in an adult with an advanced solid tumor such as melanoma, head and neck, liver or kidney cancer. The CDR3 protein is CASSIGGRRGNTEAFF. The sequence in DNA is TGTGCCAGCAGCATAGGGGGCAGGAGGGGAAACACTGAAGCTTTCTTT.